These 18 T cell receptor beta chains were sequenced from one sample in a study of T cell repertoires in cytomegalovirus infection. Which antigens these TCRs recognize remains unknown. Via MiXCR, TCRdb re-called the reads, giving one row per CDR3 protein. Of about 51,000 distinct CDR3 sequences listed, around 18% were seen once; the top ten hold roughly 29%. The source was CD8+ T cells from cultured PBMCs, collected from culture after CMV antigen stimulation. All receptors derive from a human donor in good health (CMV status not recorded). Some clones in this sample may be carry-over from other donors' samples.

This chain connects TRBV4-3 to TRBJ2-1, with TRBD2 as a possible D gene (7 bases). The CDR3 runs 16 residues. V was cut by 1 base and J by 3 bases, with 13 bases left in between. The germline V gene encodes CDR1 LGHNA and CDR2 YSLEER. In DNA, the CDR3 is TGCGCCAGCAGCCAAGCGGGGGGAGGGGGCTACAATGAGCAGTTCTTC. Amino acids: CASSQAGGGGYNEQFF.

This clonotype was picked up a small number of times. The V and J genes are TRBV28 and TRBJ2-5; 7 bases match TRBD1. The CDR3 covers 15 residues. V trimming: 5 bases; J trimming: 5 bases; junction bases outside the gene matches: 11. Germline CDR1 reads MDHEN; CDR2 reads SYDVKM. The CDR3 sequence is CASSLNDRVRETQYF. The CDR3 region has the DNA TGTGCCAGCAGTCTAAACGACAGGGTACGGGAGACCCAGTACTTC.

This clonotype was counted between two and nine times. The rearrangement links TRBV12-3 or TRBV12-4 to TRBJ2-2, with D perhaps TRBD2 (5 bases). Trimming took 5 bases from V and 0 from J, leaving 7 bases between them. This CDR3 has 14 amino acids. The CDR3 bases are TGTGCCAGCAGTATGGACTCGAACACCGGGGAGCTGTTTTTT. Encoded protein: CASSMDSNTGELFF.

This clonotype was seen a handful of times. V and J are TRBV7-9 and TRBJ2-1; 10 bases are a match to TRBD1. V was clipped by 5 bases and J by 5 bases; unmatched bases: 9. The CDR3 is made up of 16 amino acids. The germline CDR1 and CDR2 sequences are SEHNR and FQNEAQ (reference sequence). CDR3 region: CASSPNRQGAHNEQFF. CDR3 nucleotides: TGTGCCAGCAGCCCAAATAGACAGGGGGCCCACAATGAGCAGTTCTTC. The full variable domain, rest sourced from reference TRBV7-9 and TRBJ2-1, is DTGVSQNPRHKITKRGQNVTFRCDPISEHNRLYWYRQTLGQGPEFLTYFQNEAQLEKSRLLSDRFSAERPKGSFSTLEIQRTEQGDSAMYLCASSPNRQGAHNEQFFGPGTRLTVL.

This clonotype was counted only a few times. The V call is TRBV6-8, the J call TRBJ2-2, with D possibly TRBD2 on 5 matching bases. The CDR3 is 13 amino acids. Germline CDR1 MNHGY, CDR2 SAAAGT. V lost 5 bases and J 4 bases, leaving 8 bases between the germline ends. CDR3 nucleotides: TGTGCCAGCAGTCCGGAGGTCACCGGGGAGCTGTTTTTT. Residues: CASSPEVTGELFF.

In nucleotides, the CDR3 is TGTGCCAGCGGGACTAGCAGATTCTACGAGCAGTACTTC. Translated, it gives CASGTSRFYEQYF. The chain couples TRBV6-2 or TRBV6-3 to TRBJ2-7, with 9 positions matching TRBD2. Looked up from germline, CDR1 is MNHEY and CDR2 is SVGEGT. The V and J ends lost 8 bases and 3 bases, in that order; junction bases with no gene match: 5. The CDR3 covers 13 residues.

The genes are TRBV7-6 and TRBJ2-7, with TRBD2 as a possible D gene (5 bases). V lost 2 bases and J lost 6, with 8 bases in between. There are 12 residues in the CDR3. Germline-derived CDR1 and CDR2 are SGHVS and FNYEAQ. Here the CDR3 reads CASSLIGSEQYF. In DNA form, the CDR3 reads TGTGCCAGCAGCTTAATAGGGAGCGAGCAGTACTTC.

The chain recombines TRBV29-1 with TRBJ2-2, with 8 nucleotides matching TRBD1. Germline trimming cut 4 bases from V and 2 bases from J; bases unmatched to any gene: 9. Germline assignment: CDR1 SQVTM and CDR2 ANQGSEA. The CDR3 is made up of 16 amino acids. CDR3 sequence (DNA): TGCAGCGTTGTACAGGCGGACAGGGTCAACACCGGGGAGCTGTTTTTT. Amino acid sequence: CSVVQADRVNTGELFF.

The chain couples TRBV11-2 to TRBJ2-7, with 9 positions matching TRBD2. V dropped 4 bases and J dropped 1; count of bases not matched to a gene: 8. CDR1 SGHAT and CDR2 FQNNGV come from the germline V gene. This CDR3 comprises 16 residues. The CDR3 loop reads CASSSLRLAVSYEQYF. As DNA, the CDR3 is TGTGCCAGCAGCTCCCTCCGACTAGCGGTTTCCTACGAGCAGTACTTC. The whole variable domain, remainder taken from reference TRBV11-2 and TRBJ2-7, is EAGVAQSPRYKIIEKRQSVAFWCNPISGHATLYWYQQILGQGPKLLIQFQNNGVVDDSQLPKDRFSAERLKGVDSTLKIQPAKLEDSAVYLCASSSLRLAVSYEQYFGPGTRLTVT.

This clonotype was detected a few times. The chain links TRBV4-2 to TRBJ2-6; 11 bases line up with TRBD1. This CDR3 has 18 amino acids. The V gene end was trimmed by 4 bases and the J gene end by 1 base; junction bases not matched to a gene: 6. CDR1 and CDR2 from the germline V gene are LGHNA and YNFKEQ. The CDR3 DNA reads TGTGCCAGCAGCCGACAAGGACAGGGGGCGTCTGGGGCCAACGTCCTGACTTTC. This encodes CASSRQGQGASGANVLTF.

This chain connects TRBV4-1 to TRBJ2-2; no clear D gene. With 1 base removed from V and 2 bases from J, the gap between germline ends came to 8 bases. CDR1 and CDR2 from the germline V gene are MGHRA and YSYEKL. This CDR3 spans 15 amino acids. CDR3 DNA sequence: TGCGCCAGCAGCCAAGCCGACTTCAACACCGGGGAGCTGTTTTTT. It is translated as CASSQADFNTGELFF.

V usage is TRBV6-2 or TRBV6-3 and J usage is TRBJ2-1; D possibly matches TRBD1 or TRBD2 (5 bases each). This CDR3 is 16 amino acids long. Trimming removed 6 bases at V and 0 bases at J, with 15 bases between. Looked up from germline, CDR1 is MNHEY and CDR2 is SVGEGT. This CDR3 is CASSSGPWSSYNEQFF. CDR3 nucleotide sequence: TGTGCCAGCAGCTCGGGACCGTGGAGCTCCTACAATGAGCAGTTCTTC.

This clonotype turned up a few times. The rearrangement uses TRBV7-2 and TRBJ1-6, with D hard to call. The CDR3 has 15 amino acids. Trimming pared 5 bases from V and 14 bases from J, leaving 22 bases between. Germline loops: CDR1 SGHTA, CDR2 FQGNSA. In DNA, the CDR3 is TGTGCCAGCAGCCAGACCCTGACAAGCCCTCGGGCCCTCCACTTT. It specifies CASSQTLTSPRALHF.

This chain joins TRBV7-4 and TRBJ2-2; weak D call: TRBD2 (7 bases). CDR1 is SGHVT, CDR2 SQSDAQ, per germline. The CDR3 totals 16 residues. V lost 5 bases and J lost 1, with 14 bases in between. CDR3 region: CASSPTGGLNTGELFF. DNA of the CDR3: TGTGCCAGCAGCCCCACCGGGGGGCTGAACACCGGGGAGCTGTTTTTT. Full variable domain (outside the CDR3, taken from reference TRBV7-4 and TRBJ2-2): GAGVSQSPRYKVAKRGRDVALRCDSISGHVTLYWYRQTLGQGSEVLTYSQSDAQRDKSGRPSGRFSAERPERSVSTLKIQRTEQGDSAVYLCASSPTGGLNTGELFFGEGSRLTVL.

A few counts support this clonotype. J is TRBJ2-2 and V is TRBV7-2, with a weak D call TRBD1 (5 bases). V shed 1 base and J shed 0 bases, with 12 bases lying between them. The CDR3 sequence is 17 residues long. Germline V lookup: CDR1 SGHTA, CDR2 FQGNSA. The CDR3 region is CASSLVAGRTNTGELFF. CDR3 in DNA: TGTGCCAGCAGCTTAGTGGCAGGGCGGACGAACACCGGGGAGCTGTTTTTT.

V usage is TRBV9 and J usage is TRBJ1-4; D unresolved. Trimming pared 0 bases from V and 4 bases from J, leaving 10 bases between. Germline V lookup: CDR1 SGDLS, CDR2 YYNGEE. This CDR3 region has 15 residues. CDR3 sequence: CASSVGAAINEKLFF. In DNA, the CDR3 is TGTGCCAGCAGCGTAGGGGCAGCAATTAATGAAAAACTGTTTTTT.

About this clonotype: The germline gene is not matched at one end of the junction; a read error may be the cause. V usage is TRBV4-3 and J usage is TRBJ1-4, with D hard to call. Germline CDR1 LGHNA, CDR2 YSLEER. This CDR3 spans 17 amino acids. The DNA of the CDR3 is TGCGCCGGCAGCCAAGATGGTCCACAGACAACTAATGAAAAACTGTTTTTT. Amino acids: CAGSQDGPQTTNEKLFF.

This chain links TRBV7-2 with TRBJ2-1; 7 nucleotides match TRBD1. CDR1 and CDR2 from the germline V gene are SGHTA and FQGNSA. This CDR3 region has 14 residues. With 6 bases clipped from V and 6 bases from J, the junction kept 8 bases outside the gene matches. CDR3 coding DNA: TGTGCCAGCAGTCTCCGGGACAGCTCCAATGAGCAGTTCTTC. Translating gives CASSLRDSSNEQFF.